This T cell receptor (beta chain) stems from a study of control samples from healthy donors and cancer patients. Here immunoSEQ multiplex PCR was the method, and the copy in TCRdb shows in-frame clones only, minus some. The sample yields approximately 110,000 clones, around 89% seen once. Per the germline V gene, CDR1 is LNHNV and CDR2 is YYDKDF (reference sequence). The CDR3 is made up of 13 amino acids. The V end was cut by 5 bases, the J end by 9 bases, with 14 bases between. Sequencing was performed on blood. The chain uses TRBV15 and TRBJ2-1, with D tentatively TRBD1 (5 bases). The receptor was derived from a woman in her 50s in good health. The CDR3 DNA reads TGTGCCACCAGCGGAACCTCAGGGTTTGAGCAGTTCTTC. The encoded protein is CATSGTSGFEQFF.